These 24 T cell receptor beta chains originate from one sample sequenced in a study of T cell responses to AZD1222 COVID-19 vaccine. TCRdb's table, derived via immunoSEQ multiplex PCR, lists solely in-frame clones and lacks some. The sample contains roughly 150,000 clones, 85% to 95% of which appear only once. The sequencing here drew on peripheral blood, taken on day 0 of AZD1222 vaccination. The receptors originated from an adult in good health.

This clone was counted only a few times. The CDR3 bases are TGTGCCAGCAGCCCAGGGTGGGCTAGCGGGGGTGAGACCCAGTACTTC. Amino acids: CASSPGWASGGETQYF. The chain is built from TRBV5-6 and TRBJ2-5; TRBD2 matches 10 bases. Germline CDR1 and CDR2: SGHDT and YYEEEE. The V and J ends lost 4 bases and 5 bases, in that order; junction bases with no gene match: 11. The CDR3 totals 16 residues.

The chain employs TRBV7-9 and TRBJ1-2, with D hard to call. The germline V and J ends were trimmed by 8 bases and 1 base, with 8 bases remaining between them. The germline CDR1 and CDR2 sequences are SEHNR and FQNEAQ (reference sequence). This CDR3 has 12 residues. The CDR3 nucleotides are TGTGCCAGCGGGCGGGGTAACTATGGCTACACCTTC. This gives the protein CASGRGNYGYTF. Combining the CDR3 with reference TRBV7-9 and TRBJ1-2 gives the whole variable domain DTGVSQNPRHKITKRGQNVTFRCDPISEHNRLYWYRQTLGQGPEFLTYFQNEAQLEKSRLLSDRFSAERPKGSFSTLEIQRTEQGDSAMYLCASGRGNYGYTFGSGTRLTVV.

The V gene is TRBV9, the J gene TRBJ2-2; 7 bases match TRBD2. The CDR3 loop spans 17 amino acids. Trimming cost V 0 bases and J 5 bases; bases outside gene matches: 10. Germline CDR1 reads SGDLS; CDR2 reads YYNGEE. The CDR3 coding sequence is TGTGCCAGCAGCGTAGGGGGCGGGAGTGCAGTTACCGGGGAGCTGTTTTTT. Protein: CASSVGGGSAVTGELFF.

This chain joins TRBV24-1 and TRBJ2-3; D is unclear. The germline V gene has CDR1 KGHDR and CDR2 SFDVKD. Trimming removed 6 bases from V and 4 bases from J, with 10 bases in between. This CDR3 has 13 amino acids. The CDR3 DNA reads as TGTGCCACCAGTTGCCGACTCCCAGATACGCAGTATTTT. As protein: CATSCRLPDTQYF.

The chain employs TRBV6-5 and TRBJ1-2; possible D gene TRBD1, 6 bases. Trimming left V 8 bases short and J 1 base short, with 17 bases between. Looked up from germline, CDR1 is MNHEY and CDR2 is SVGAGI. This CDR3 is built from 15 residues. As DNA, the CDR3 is TGTGCCAGCGGCCCAAATGGAGGGGGTAACTATGGCTACACCTTC. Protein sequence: CASGPNGGGNYGYTF.

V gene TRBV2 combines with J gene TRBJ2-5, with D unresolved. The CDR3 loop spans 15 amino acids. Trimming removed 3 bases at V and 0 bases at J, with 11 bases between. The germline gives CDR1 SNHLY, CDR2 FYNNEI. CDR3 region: CASSEALQYQETQYF. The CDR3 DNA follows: TGTGCCAGCAGTGAGGCACTACAGTACCAAGAGACCCAGTACTTC.

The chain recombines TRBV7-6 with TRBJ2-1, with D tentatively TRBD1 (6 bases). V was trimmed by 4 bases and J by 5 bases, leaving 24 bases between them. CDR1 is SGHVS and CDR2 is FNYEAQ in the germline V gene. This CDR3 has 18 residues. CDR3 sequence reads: CASSSKLPGQRVHNEQFF. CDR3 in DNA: TGTGCCAGCAGCTCGAAGTTACCGGGACAAAGAGTCCACAATGAGCAGTTCTTC.

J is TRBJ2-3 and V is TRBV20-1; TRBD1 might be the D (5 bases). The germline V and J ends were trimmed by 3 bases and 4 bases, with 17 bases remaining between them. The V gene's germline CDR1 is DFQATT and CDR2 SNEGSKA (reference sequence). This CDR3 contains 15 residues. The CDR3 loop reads CSASDVTDNADTQYF. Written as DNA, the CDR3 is TGCAGTGCTAGTGATGTGACAGATAATGCAGATACGCAGTATTTT.

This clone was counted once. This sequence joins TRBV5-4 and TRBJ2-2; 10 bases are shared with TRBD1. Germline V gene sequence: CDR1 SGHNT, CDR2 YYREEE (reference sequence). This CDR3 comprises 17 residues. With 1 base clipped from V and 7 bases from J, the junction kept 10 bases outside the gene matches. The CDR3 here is CASSLPPGQGYHGELFF. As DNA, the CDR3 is TGTGCCAGCAGCTTGCCCCCGGGACAGGGGTATCACGGGGAGCTGTTTTTT.

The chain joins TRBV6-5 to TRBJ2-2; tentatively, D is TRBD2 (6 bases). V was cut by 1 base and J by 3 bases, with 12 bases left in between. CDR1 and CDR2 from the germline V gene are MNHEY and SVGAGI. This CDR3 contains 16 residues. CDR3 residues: CASSYYREWDTGELFF. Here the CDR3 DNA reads TGTGCCAGCAGTTACTATCGGGAGTGGGACACCGGGGAGCTGTTTTTT.

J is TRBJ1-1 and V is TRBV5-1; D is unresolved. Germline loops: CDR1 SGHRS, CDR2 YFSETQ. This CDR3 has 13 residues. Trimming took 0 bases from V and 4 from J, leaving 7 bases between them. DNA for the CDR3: TGCGCCAGCAGCTTGGGGGGAGGCACTGAAGCTTTCTTT. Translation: CASSLGGGTEAFF.

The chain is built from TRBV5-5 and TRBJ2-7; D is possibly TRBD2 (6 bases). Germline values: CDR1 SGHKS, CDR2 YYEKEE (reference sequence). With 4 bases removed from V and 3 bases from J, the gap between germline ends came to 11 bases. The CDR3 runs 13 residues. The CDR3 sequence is CASSGGNHYEQYF. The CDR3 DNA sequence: TGTGCCAGCAGCGGGGGGAATCACTACGAGCAGTACTTC.

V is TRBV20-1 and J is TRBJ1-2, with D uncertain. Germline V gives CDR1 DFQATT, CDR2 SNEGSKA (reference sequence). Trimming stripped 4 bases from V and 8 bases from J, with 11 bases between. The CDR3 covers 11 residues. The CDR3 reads CSANLGWGYTF. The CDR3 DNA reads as TGCAGTGCTAATTTAGGGTGGGGCTACACCTTC.

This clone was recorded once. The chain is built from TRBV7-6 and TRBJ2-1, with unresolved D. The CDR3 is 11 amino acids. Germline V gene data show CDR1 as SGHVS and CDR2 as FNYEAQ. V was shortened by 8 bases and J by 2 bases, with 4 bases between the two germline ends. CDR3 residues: CASGTYNEQFF. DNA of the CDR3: TGTGCCAGCGGGACCTACAATGAGCAGTTCTTC.

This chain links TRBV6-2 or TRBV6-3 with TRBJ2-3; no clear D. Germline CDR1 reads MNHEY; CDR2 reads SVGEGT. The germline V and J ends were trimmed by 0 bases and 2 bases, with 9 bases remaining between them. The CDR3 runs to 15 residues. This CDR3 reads CASSYSNIDTDTQYF. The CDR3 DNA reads TGTGCCAGCAGTTACTCTAACATAGACACAGATACGCAGTATTTT.

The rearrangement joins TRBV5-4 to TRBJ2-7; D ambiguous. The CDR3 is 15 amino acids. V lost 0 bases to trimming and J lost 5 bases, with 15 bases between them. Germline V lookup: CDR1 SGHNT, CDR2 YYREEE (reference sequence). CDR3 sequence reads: CASSLGGRQVHEQYF. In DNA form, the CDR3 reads TGTGCCAGCAGCTTGGGGGGTCGGCAGGTCCACGAGCAGTACTTC.

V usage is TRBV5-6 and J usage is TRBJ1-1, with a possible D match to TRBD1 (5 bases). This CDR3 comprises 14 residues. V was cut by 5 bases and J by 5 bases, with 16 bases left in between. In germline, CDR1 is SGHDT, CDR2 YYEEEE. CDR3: CASSPGAWGTEAFF. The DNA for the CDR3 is TGTGCCAGCAGTCCCGGGGCCTGGGGAACTGAAGCTTTCTTT.

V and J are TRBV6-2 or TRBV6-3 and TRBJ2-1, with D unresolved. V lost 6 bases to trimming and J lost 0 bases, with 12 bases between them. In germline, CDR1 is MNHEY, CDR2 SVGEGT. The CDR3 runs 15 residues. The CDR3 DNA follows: TGTGCCAGCAGCCCCTCTTCTCGCTCCTACAATGAGCAGTTCTTC. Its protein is CASSPSSRSYNEQFF.

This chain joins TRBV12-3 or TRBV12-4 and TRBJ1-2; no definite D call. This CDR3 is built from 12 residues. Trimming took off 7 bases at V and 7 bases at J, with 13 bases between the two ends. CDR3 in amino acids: CASTISDAGYTF. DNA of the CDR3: TGTGCCAGCACCATATCCGACGCTGGCTACACCTTC.

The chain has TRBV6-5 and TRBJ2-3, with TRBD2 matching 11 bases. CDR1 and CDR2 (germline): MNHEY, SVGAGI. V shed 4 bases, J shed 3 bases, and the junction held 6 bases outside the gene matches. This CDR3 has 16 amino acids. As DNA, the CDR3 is TGTGCCAGCAGTTCCCTGACTAGCGGGGCAACAGATACGCAGTATTTT. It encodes CASSSLTSGATDTQYF.

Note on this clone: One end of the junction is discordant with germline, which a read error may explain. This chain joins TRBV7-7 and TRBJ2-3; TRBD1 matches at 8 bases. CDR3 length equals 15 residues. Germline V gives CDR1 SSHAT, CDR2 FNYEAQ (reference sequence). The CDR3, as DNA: TGTGCTAGCAGCTCGACAGGGGTCAACACAGATACGCAGTATTTT. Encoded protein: CASSSTGVNTDTQYF.

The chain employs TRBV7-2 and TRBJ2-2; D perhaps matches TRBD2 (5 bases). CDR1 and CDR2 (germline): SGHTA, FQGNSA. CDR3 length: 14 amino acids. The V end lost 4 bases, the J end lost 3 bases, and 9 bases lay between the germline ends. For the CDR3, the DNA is TGTGCCAGCAGCTCGGGCGGGTACACCGGGGAGCTGTTTTTT. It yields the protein CASSSGGYTGELFF.

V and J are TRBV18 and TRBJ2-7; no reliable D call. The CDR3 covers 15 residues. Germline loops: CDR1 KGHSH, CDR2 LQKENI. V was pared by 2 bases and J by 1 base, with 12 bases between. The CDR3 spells CASSPGPVGSYEQYF. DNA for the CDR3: TGTGCCAGCTCACCAGGGCCGGTGGGTTCCTACGAGCAGTACTTC.

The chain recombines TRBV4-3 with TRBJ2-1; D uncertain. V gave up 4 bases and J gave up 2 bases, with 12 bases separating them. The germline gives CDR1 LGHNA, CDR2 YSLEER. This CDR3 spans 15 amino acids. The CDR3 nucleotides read TGCGCCAGCAGCCTCATTTTGGGTCCCTACAATGAGCAGTTCTTC. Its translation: CASSLILGPYNEQFF.